The 16 T cell receptor beta chains below were found in one sample sequenced in a study of blood T cell repertoires in COVID-19. Only in-frame clones appear in the TCRdb table, and some are missing; sequencing was by immunoSEQ multiplex PCR. The data contain around 200,000 clones, over 80% of them seen just once; the ten biggest clones take up around 10%. Material for sequencing was PBMCs or T cells enriched from blood (not recorded which). These receptors were taken from a man younger than 35 with acute COVID-19.

The chain carries TRBV28 and TRBJ2-5, with D tentatively TRBD2 (6 bases). The CDR3 is 14 residues long. Trimming left V 6 bases short and J 5 bases short, with 16 bases between. Germline V CDR1 and CDR2: MDHEN, SYDVKM. The CDR3 here is CASSPEGRQETQYF. The DNA for the CDR3 is TGTGCCAGCAGCCCAGAGGGGAGGCAGGAGACCCAGTACTTC. The complete variable domain, with remaining parts taken from reference TRBV28 and TRBJ2-5, reads DVKVTQSSRYLVKRTGEKVFLECVQDMDHENMFWYRQDPGLGLRLIYFSYDVKMKEKGDIPEGYSVSREKKERFSLILESASTNQTSMYLCASSPEGRQETQYFGPGTRLLVL.

V is TRBV2 and J is TRBJ2-7; 13 bases map to TRBD2. This CDR3 is built from 15 residues. Per the germline V gene, CDR1 is SNHLY and CDR2 is FYNNEI. J gave up 5 bases and V 4 bases, and 5 bases lay outside the gene matches. The CDR3 sequence: CASSGTSGRGNEQYF. The DNA for the CDR3 is TGTGCCAGCAGTGGGACTAGCGGGAGAGGAAACGAGCAGTACTTC.

J is TRBJ2-7 and V is TRBV7-8, with D maybe TRBD1 (6 bases). CDR1 SGHVS and CDR2 FQNEAQ come from the germline V gene. Trimming took 4 bases from V and 2 from J, leaving 15 bases between them. The CDR3 totals 15 residues. The CDR3 bases are TGTGCCAGCAGCTCCCGGGACACACCGCCCTACGAGCAGTACTTC. This encodes CASSSRDTPPYEQYF.

The chain has TRBV7-2 and TRBJ1-1; no clear D gene. The CDR3 length is 12 residues. V lost 5 bases and J lost 7, with 11 bases in between. The germline CDR1 and CDR2 sequences are SGHTA and FQGNSA. The CDR3 protein is CASSRNYDEAFF. CDR3 coding DNA: TGTGCCAGCAGCCGGAACTATGATGAAGCTTTCTTT.

The chain couples TRBV11-3 to TRBJ1-1; a weak D match, TRBD1 (5 bases). From germline, CDR1 is SGHNT and CDR2 YENEEA. V lost 0 bases to trimming and J lost 6 bases, with 11 bases between them. This CDR3 is built from 14 residues. The CDR3 DNA reads TGTGCCAGCAGCTTAGAAGGGGTGTCAGCTGAAGCTTTCTTT. Its protein product is CASSLEGVSAEAFF.

This rearrangement joins TRBV9 to TRBJ2-4; TRBD1 matches at 8 bases. In germline, CDR1 is SGDLS, CDR2 YYNGEE. This CDR3 is built from 16 residues. V was clipped by 3 bases and J by 8 bases; unmatched bases: 13. CDR3 in amino acids: CASSELDRVTGDIQYF. The CDR3 region has the DNA TGTGCCAGCAGCGAGCTGGACAGGGTAACTGGAGACATTCAGTACTTC.

V usage is TRBV11-3 and J usage is TRBJ1-3; 9 bases line up with TRBD1. The CDR3 is made up of 14 amino acids. The V gene end was trimmed by 8 bases and the J gene end by 1 base; junction bases not matched to a gene: 3. Germline V gene lookup returns CDR1 SGHNT and CDR2 YENEEA. The CDR3 reads CASGQGLSGNTIYF. Here the CDR3 DNA reads TGTGCCAGCGGACAGGGGTTGTCTGGAAACACCATATATTTT.

The chain has TRBV5-1 and TRBJ2-1; D not certain. Looked up from germline, CDR1 is SGHRS and CDR2 is YFSETQ. The V gene lost 5 bases and the J gene lost 4 bases, with 4 bases spanning the gap. The CDR3 is 11 amino acids. DNA for the CDR3: TGCGCCAGCAGTATATACAATGAGCAGTTCTTC. It translates to CASSIYNEQFF.

The genes are TRBV28 and TRBJ1-5; D remains unclear. Trimming cost V 6 bases and J 7 bases, with 7 bases left between them. This CDR3 region has 11 residues. Germline V gives CDR1 MDHEN, CDR2 SYDVKM. The CDR3 sequence: CASSYIQPQHF. CDR3 coding DNA: TGTGCCAGCAGCTATATACAGCCCCAGCATTTT.

The V call is TRBV2, the J call TRBJ1-2; D is possibly TRBD1 (6 bases). Between the trimmed V and J ends, which lost 5 bases and 4 bases, there was a span of 11 bases. This CDR3 spans 13 amino acids. CDR1 and CDR2 from the germline V gene are SNHLY and FYNNEI. The chain's CDR3 is CASSPQGFYGYTF. For the CDR3, the DNA is TGTGCCAGCAGTCCACAGGGATTCTATGGCTACACCTTC.

V is TRBV10-1 and J is TRBJ2-7, with 11 bases fitting TRBD2. The CDR3 consists of 14 residues. The germline gives CDR1 WNHNN, CDR2 SYGVQD (reference sequence). V lost 2 bases, J lost 4 bases, and 1 base stayed unmatched. The CDR3 is CASSETSGSYEQYF. The CDR3 region has the DNA TGCGCCAGCAGTGAGACTAGCGGGAGTTACGAGCAGTACTTC.

The chain carries TRBV10-1 and TRBJ2-1, with D unresolved. Trimming pared 3 bases from V and 1 base from J, leaving 7 bases between. This CDR3 comprises 14 residues. Per the germline V gene, CDR1 is WNHNN and CDR2 is SYGVQD (reference sequence). Here the CDR3 reads CASSDYESYNEQFF. The CDR3 coding sequence is TGCGCCAGCAGTGACTACGAGTCCTACAATGAGCAGTTCTTC.

The DNA of the CDR3 is TGTGCCAGCAGCCCCGAGTTTGCGGGCTCCCCCACAGATACGCAGTATTTT. Protein: CASSPEFAGSPTDTQYF. The chain employs TRBV11-3 and TRBJ2-3, with a possible D match to TRBD2 (5 bases). Trimming left V 5 bases short and J 2 bases short, with 20 bases between. CDR1 is SGHNT and CDR2 is YENEEA in the germline V gene. CDR3 length: 17 amino acids. Supplemented by reference TRBV11-3 and TRBJ2-3, the full variable domain reads EAGVVQSPRYKIIEKKQPVAFWCNPISGHNTLYWYLQNLGQGPELLIRYENEEAVDDSQLPKDRFSAERLKGVDSTLKIQPAELGDSAVYLCASSPEFAGSPTDTQYFGPGTRLTVL.

The chain recombines TRBV6-2 or TRBV6-3 with TRBJ1-1, with D unresolved. V lost 0 bases, J lost 5 bases, and 19 bases lay in between. This CDR3 has 17 residues. Germline CDR1 is MNHEY and CDR2 is SVGEGT. The DNA for the CDR3 is TGTGCCAGCAGTTACTCCCCGAGGTCAACCCGAGGGACTGAAGCTTTCTTT. This encodes CASSYSPRSTRGTEAFF.

The J gene is TRBJ2-1, the V gene TRBV7-8, with D possibly TRBD2 on 6 matching bases. The CDR3 extends over 16 amino acids. With 5 bases removed from V and 6 bases from J, the gap between germline ends came to 20 bases. Germline V gives CDR1 SGHVS, CDR2 FQNEAQ. In DNA form, the CDR3 reads TGTGCCAGCAGCCACCCTAGCGCGCCTCGCTCCAATGAGCAGTTCTTC. This sequence encodes CASSHPSAPRSNEQFF.

The chain combines TRBV2 with TRBJ1-2, with 10 bases that match TRBD1. Germline V gene sequence: CDR1 SNHLY, CDR2 FYNNEI. The V and J ends lost 4 bases and 4 bases, in that order; junction bases with no gene match: 3. This CDR3 has 14 residues. This CDR3 reads CASSGTGGFYGYTF. CDR3 DNA: TGTGCCAGCAGTGGGACAGGGGGATTCTATGGCTACACCTTC.